Shown below are 10 T cell receptor beta chains from a single sample sequenced in a study of CD8 T cells in Susac syndrome. Random hexamers primed reverse transcription of roughly 0.5 to 1 ug RNA. Each CDR3 protein gets one entry after TCRdb re-called the immunoSEQ multiplex PCR reads with MiXCR. The sample holds about 180,000 distinct CDR3 sequences, over 90% seen once. The specimen sequenced was CD4+ T cells from PBMCs. These receptors all stem from a human donor with Susac syndrome.

The chain carries TRBV29-1 and TRBJ1-2; D uncertain. Trimming removed 4 bases at V and 2 bases at J, with 11 bases between. The CDR3 consists of 13 residues. Germline assignment: CDR1 SQVTM and CDR2 ANQGSEA. The CDR3: CSVVWTHNYGYTF. The CDR3 DNA reads as TGCAGCGTTGTCTGGACCCACAACTATGGCTACACCTTC.

V usage is TRBV15 and J usage is TRBJ1-1, with D tentatively TRBD1 (6 bases). Germline V CDR1 and CDR2: LNHNV, YYDKDF (reference sequence). This CDR3 is built from 16 residues. The germline V and J ends were trimmed by 2 bases and 2 bases, with 15 bases remaining between them. The CDR3 DNA is TGTGCCACCAGCAGACCAGGGGCGACAGCAAACACTGAAGCTTTCTTT. Protein sequence: CATSRPGATANTEAFF.

The chain recombines TRBV25-1 with TRBJ2-1; D possibly corresponds to TRBD2 (5 bases). V gave up 2 bases and J gave up 0 bases, with 11 bases separating them. This CDR3 contains 16 residues. The germline V gene encodes CDR1 MGHDK and CDR2 SYGVNS. The CDR3 DNA reads TGTGCCAGCAGTGAAGGAGGCCGGATCTCCTACAATGAGCAGTTCTTC. Protein product: CASSEGGRISYNEQFF.

The rearrangement uses TRBV29-1 and TRBJ1-6, with D maybe TRBD1 (6 bases). The V and J ends lost 6 bases and 6 bases respectively, with 18 bases between them. Germline V gene sequence: CDR1 SQVTM, CDR2 ANQGSEA. The CDR3 runs to 15 residues. The CDR3 reads CSVTTSDRSNSPLHF. CDR3 nucleotides: TGCAGCGTCACAACCTCGGACAGAAGTAATTCACCCCTCCACTTT.

This CDR3 reads CSAATAEAAGIYGYTF. In nucleotides, the CDR3 is TGCAGTGCTGCAACGGCCGAAGCAGCTGGAATTTATGGCTACACCTTC. The V gene is TRBV20-1, the J gene TRBJ1-2; D unclear. This CDR3 is built from 16 residues. V dropped 5 bases and J dropped 5 bases, with 24 bases sitting between them. Germline V gene sequence: CDR1 DFQATT, CDR2 SNEGSKA (reference sequence).

The J gene is TRBJ2-7, the V gene TRBV14; a weak D match, TRBD1 (6 bases). Trimming stripped 1 base from V and 0 bases from J, with 16 bases between. CDR1 is SGHDN and CDR2 is FVKESK in the germline V gene. This CDR3 spans 17 amino acids. The CDR3 sequence: CASSQAPTGASSYEQYF. In DNA, the CDR3 is TGTGCCAGCAGCCAAGCCCCGACAGGCGCAAGCTCCTACGAGCAGTACTTC. The full variable domain, in which reference TRBV14 and TRBJ2-7 provide the parts outside the CDR3, is EAGVTQFPSHSVIEKGQTVTLRCDPISGHDNLYWYRRVMGKEIKFLLHFVKESKQDESGMPNNRFLAERTGGTYSTLKVQPAELEDSGVYFCASSQAPTGASSYEQYFGPGTRLTVT.

This clonotype was counted a single time. J is TRBJ1-5 and V is TRBV20-1; no clear D. Between the trimmed V and J ends, which lost 6 bases and 10 bases, there was a span of 19 bases. Germline CDR1 reads DFQATT; CDR2 reads SNEGSKA (reference sequence). CDR3 length: 13 residues. The CDR3 DNA sequence: TGCAGTGCCGGATCTAAACAAGGAGCCCCCCAGCATTTT. Protein: CSAGSKQGAPQHF.

This chain joins TRBV12-3 or TRBV12-4 and TRBJ2-5, with 8 bases aligning to TRBD1. The CDR3 loop spans 13 amino acids. After removal of 5 bases from V and 7 bases from J, the junction contained 6 bases not matched to a gene. DNA of the CDR3: TGTGCCAGCAGTGTTCAGGGGGCGGGGACCCAGTACTTC. Translation gives CASSVQGAGTQYF.

This chain uses TRBV7-2 with TRBJ2-7; D possibly uses TRBD1 or TRBD2 (7 bases each). The germline V and J ends were trimmed by 1 base and 7 bases, with 14 bases remaining between them. This CDR3 has 14 amino acids. Germline V CDR1 and CDR2: SGHTA, FQGNSA. CDR3 sequence (DNA): TGTGCCAGCAGCTTAGAAGGCAGGGGGGGGGAGCAGTACTTC. Its protein is CASSLEGRGGEQYF.

J is TRBJ1-5 and V is TRBV30, with D possibly matching TRBD1 (6 bases). Germline V gene lookup returns CDR1 GTSNPN and CDR2 SVGIG (reference sequence). The V end lost 2 bases, the J end lost 4 bases, and 12 bases lay between the germline ends. This CDR3 spans 14 amino acids. This CDR3 reads CAWSLSGDNQPQHF. The CDR3 DNA reads TGTGCCTGGAGTCTTTCAGGGGATAATCAGCCCCAGCATTTT. Variable domain in full (rest from reference TRBV30 and TRBJ1-5): SQTIHQWPATLVQPVGSPLSLECTVEGTSNPNLYWYRQAAGRGLQLLFYSVGIGQISSEVPQNLSASRPQDRQFILSSKKLLLSDSGFYLCAWSLSGDNQPQHFGDGTRLSIL.